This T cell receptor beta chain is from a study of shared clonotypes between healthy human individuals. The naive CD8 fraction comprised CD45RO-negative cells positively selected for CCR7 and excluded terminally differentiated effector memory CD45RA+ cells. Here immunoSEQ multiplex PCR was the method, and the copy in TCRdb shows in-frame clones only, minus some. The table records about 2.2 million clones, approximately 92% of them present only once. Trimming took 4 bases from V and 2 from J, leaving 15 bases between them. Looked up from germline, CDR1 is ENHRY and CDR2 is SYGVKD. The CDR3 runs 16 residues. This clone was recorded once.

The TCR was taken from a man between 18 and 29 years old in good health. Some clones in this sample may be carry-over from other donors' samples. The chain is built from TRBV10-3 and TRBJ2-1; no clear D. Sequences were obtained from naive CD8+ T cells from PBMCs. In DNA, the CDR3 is TGTGCCATCAGTGTTCCTGTGTCGGCAACCTACAATGAGCAGTTCTTC. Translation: CAISVPVSATYNEQFF.